Each of the 24 T cell receptor beta chains below was sequenced from the same sample in a study of blood T cell repertoires in COVID-19. Sequencing used immunoSEQ multiplex PCR; TCRdb keeps in-frame clones, though not all of them. The sample lists under 300,000 clones, 88% occurring once. The sample taken for sequencing was PBMCs or T cells enriched from blood (not recorded which). Receptors originate from a woman in her fifties or sixties who had recovered from COVID-19.

The genes are TRBV7-2 and TRBJ1-2; D is undetermined. The CDR3 runs 16 residues. Germline lookup yields CDR1 SGHTA and CDR2 FQGNSA. Trimming removed 0 bases from V and 3 bases from J, with 14 bases in between. CDR3 nucleotides: TGTGCCAGCAGCTTAGCCCGTCCCCCTACGGACTATGGCTACACCTTC. Translated, it gives CASSLARPPTDYGYTF.

The CDR3 nucleotides read TGTGCCAGCAGAAAGGGACTTACTTACAGCTCCTACGAGCAGTACTTC. This sequence encodes CASRKGLTYSSYEQYF. V gene TRBV28 combines with J gene TRBJ2-7, with TRBD2 as a possible D gene (6 bases). The CDR3 contains 16 residues. Per the germline V gene, CDR1 is MDHEN and CDR2 is SYDVKM. V shed 6 bases and J shed 0 bases, with 18 bases lying between them.

This sequence joins TRBV30 and TRBJ2-1, with D perhaps assigned TRBD1 or TRBD2 (5 bases each). This CDR3 contains 14 residues. V was trimmed by 8 bases and J by 9 bases, leaving 23 bases between them. In germline, CDR1 is GTSNPN, CDR2 SVGIG (reference sequence). This CDR3 is CAGTFRTPRGEQFF. The CDR3 coding sequence is TGTGCCGGGACCTTTAGGACCCCTAGGGGTGAGCAGTTCTTC. Full variable domain (rest looked up from reference TRBV30 and TRBJ2-1): SQTIHQWPATLVQPVGSPLSLECTVEGTSNPNLYWYRQAAGRGLQLLFYSVGIGQISSEVPQNLSASRPQDRQFILSSKKLLLSDSGFYLCAGTFRTPRGEQFFGPGTRLTVL.

This clone was seen once. V gene TRBV2 combines with J gene TRBJ2-7, with 16 positions matching TRBD2. Germline V CDR1 and CDR2: SNHLY, FYNNEI. The length of the CDR3 is 15 residues. Trimming at V came to 6 bases and at J to 6 bases, leaving 5 bases not matched to a gene. The CDR3 spells CASRGTSGRVGEQYF. DNA for the CDR3: TGTGCCAGCAGGGGGACTAGCGGGAGGGTGGGCGAGCAGTACTTC.

This chain links TRBV6-5 with TRBJ2-2, with 8 bases matching TRBD2. Germline V gene sequence: CDR1 MNHEY, CDR2 SVGAGI. V shed 6 bases, J shed 5 bases, and the junction held 5 bases outside the gene matches. The CDR3 contains 14 residues. In DNA, the CDR3 is TGTGCCAGCAGACCCCCGGGGGGGACCGGGGAGCTGTTTTTT. It specifies CASRPPGGTGELFF.

This clone showed up just once. The same CDR3 can be traced to other DNA sequences in this sample. This sequence joins TRBV7-2 and TRBJ1-4, with D possibly TRBD1 on 5 matching bases. In germline, CDR1 is SGHTA, CDR2 FQGNSA. The CDR3 contains 15 residues. Trimming took off 5 bases at V and 0 bases at J, with 10 bases between the two ends. The CDR3 is CASSAQGATNEKLFF. In DNA, the CDR3 is TGTGCCAGCAGCGCCCAGGGTGCAACTAATGAAAAACTGTTTTTT. Complete variable domain (other parts from reference TRBV7-2 and TRBJ1-4): GAGVSQSPSNKVTEKGKDVELRCDPISGHTALYWYRQSLGQGLEFLIYFQGNSAPDKSGLPSDRFSAERTGGSVSTLTIQRTQQEDSAVYLCASSAQGATNEKLFFGSGTQLSVL.

The chain is built from TRBV5-1 and TRBJ1-3; 7 bases fit TRBD1. Germline values: CDR1 SGHRS, CDR2 YFSETQ. The trim removed 0 bases at V and 0 bases at J, leaving 6 bases unmatched. The CDR3 length is 17 residues. Written as DNA, the CDR3 is TGCGCCAGCAGCTTGGTGGCAGGGGGTCACTCTGGAAACACCATATATTTT. This codes for CASSLVAGGHSGNTIYF. The full variable domain, rest sourced from reference TRBV5-1 and TRBJ1-3, is KAGVTQTPRYLIKTRGQQVTLSCSPISGHRSVSWYQQTPGQGLQFLFEYFSETQRNKGNFPGRFSGRQFSNSRSEMNVSTLELGDSALYLCASSLVAGGHSGNTIYFGEGSWLTVV.

V and J are TRBV16 and TRBJ1-5; D gene ambiguous. Germline CDR1 is KGHSY and CDR2 is FQNENV. The CDR3 is 16 residues long. V lost 0 bases and J lost 3, with 12 bases in between. In DNA form, the CDR3 reads TGTGCCAGCAGCCAATCGCTCAGGCAGTCCAATCAGCCCCAGCATTTT. It translates to CASSQSLRQSNQPQHF.

The chain combines TRBV11-3 with TRBJ2-7, with TRBD1 matching 9 bases. This CDR3 has 15 residues. Germline values: CDR1 SGHNT, CDR2 YENEEA. V lost 3 bases, J lost 4 bases, and 7 bases stayed unmatched. The CDR3 DNA reads TGTGCCAGCAGCTTGAGGGGACAGGGTTCGTACGAGCAGTACTTC. Translating gives CASSLRGQGSYEQYF.

DNA of the CDR3: TGTGCCAGCAGCTTATTTAGTTTGGCCGCGGGGGGAGCTTTCTTT. Its translation is CASSLFSLAAGGAFF. V usage is TRBV7-2 and J usage is TRBJ1-1; D might be TRBD1 (5 bases). V was clipped by 2 bases and J by 10 bases, with 20 bases between them. CDR1 is SGHTA, CDR2 FQGNSA, per germline. The CDR3 runs to 15 residues. The full variable domain, its missing parts supplied by reference TRBV7-2 and TRBJ1-1, is GAGVSQSPSNKVTEKGKDVELRCDPISGHTALYWYRQSLGQGLEFLIYFQGNSAPDKSGLPSDRFSAERTGGSVSTLTIQRTQQEDSAVYLCASSLFSLAAGGAFFGQGTRLTVV.

The chain uses TRBV27 and TRBJ2-1, with 7 nucleotides matching TRBD2. The CDR3 spans 15 residues. Losses at the gene ends were 5 bases for V and 6 bases for J; bases not matched to a gene: 10. CDR1 is MNHEY, CDR2 SMNVEV, per germline (reference sequence). CDR3 sequence: CASSLYGLERNEQFF. The CDR3 nucleotides are TGTGCCAGCAGTCTATACGGACTAGAACGCAATGAGCAGTTCTTC.

The chain uses TRBV19 and TRBJ2-7, with 8 bases matching TRBD2. The trim removed 9 bases at V and 4 bases at J, leaving 8 bases unmatched. Germline V gene data show CDR1 as LNHDA and CDR2 as SQIVND (reference sequence). CDR3 length: 13 residues. CDR3 bases: TGTGCCAGCCGCGATAGCGGGATTTACGAGCAGTACTTC. It yields the protein CASRDSGIYEQYF.

The rearrangement joins TRBV7-9 to TRBJ2-1; tentative D call: TRBD2 (5 bases). The germline V gene has CDR1 SEHNR and CDR2 FQNEAQ (reference sequence). The CDR3 extends over 15 amino acids. V was cut by 5 bases and J by 3 bases, with 14 bases left in between. As DNA, the CDR3 is TGTGCCAGCAGCATTTCCTCTAGCTACTACAATGAGCAGTTCTTC. Translated: CASSISSSYYNEQFF. The full variable domain, in which reference TRBV7-9 and TRBJ2-1 provide the parts outside the CDR3, is DTGVSQNPRHKITKRGQNVTFRCDPISEHNRLYWYRQTLGQGPEFLTYFQNEAQLEKSRLLSDRFSAERPKGSFSTLEIQRTEQGDSAMYLCASSISSSYYNEQFFGPGTRLTVL.

The CDR3 sequence is CASSLAPGESQETQYF. DNA of the CDR3: TGTGCCAGCAGCTTAGCGCCGGGGGAAAGCCAAGAGACCCAGTACTTC. The chain recombines TRBV7-9 with TRBJ2-5; possibly TRBD2 for D (6 bases). CDR1 and CDR2 (germline): SEHNR, FQNEAQ (reference sequence). The CDR3 contains 16 residues. V gave up 0 bases and J gave up 1 base, with 12 bases separating them.

The rearrangement joins TRBV18 to TRBJ1-1; D gene uncertain. Trimming stripped 2 bases from V and 5 bases from J, with 15 bases between. Germline V gene data show CDR1 as KGHSH and CDR2 as LQKENI. The CDR3 spans 15 residues. The CDR3 bases are TGTGCCAGCTCACCAGCTAGGGTCCCGGGGACTGAAGCTTTCTTT. It yields the protein CASSPARVPGTEAFF.

This chain links TRBV6-1 with TRBJ1-1; no clear D. The CDR3 runs 12 residues. With 3 bases removed from V and 6 bases from J, the gap between germline ends came to 8 bases. Germline CDR1 MNHNS, CDR2 SASEGT. CDR3 bases: TGTGCCAGCAGTGAGGCCCTCTCTGAAGCTTTCTTT. Translation gives CASSEALSEAFF.

The V gene is TRBV11-2, the J gene TRBJ2-5; 10 positions agree with TRBD1. V was pared by 2 bases and J by 5 bases, with 11 bases of the junction left unmatched. CDR3 length: 17 amino acids. Looked up from germline, CDR1 is SGHAT and CDR2 is FQNNGV. The CDR3 bases are TGTGCCAGCAGCTTACGCAGCCCGCGACAGGGGGCTGAGACCCAGTACTTC. It specifies CASSLRSPRQGAETQYF.

This clone showed up just once. The chain is built from TRBV11-2 and TRBJ2-7, with TRBD1 identical over 7 bases. Looked up from germline, CDR1 is SGHAT and CDR2 is FQNNGV. The CDR3 has 15 amino acids. J gave up 2 bases and V 5 bases, and 9 bases lay outside the gene matches. The CDR3 sequence: CASSPGTVGPYEQYF. The CDR3 nucleotides are TGTGCCAGCAGCCCCGGGACAGTGGGCCCCTACGAGCAGTACTTC.

The chain uses TRBV12-3 or TRBV12-4 and TRBJ2-7; D unresolved. Trimming took off 3 bases at V and 3 bases at J, with 9 bases between the two ends. This CDR3 has 13 amino acids. The chain's CDR3 is CASSFQARYEQYF. The CDR3 region has the DNA TGTGCCAGCAGTTTTCAGGCTCGCTACGAGCAGTACTTC.

J is TRBJ1-5 and V is TRBV6-2 or TRBV6-3; 11 bases match TRBD1. With 5 bases clipped from V and 6 bases from J, the junction kept 6 bases outside the gene matches. CDR3 length: 15 amino acids. Germline V gives CDR1 MNHEY, CDR2 SVGEGT. CDR3 sequence: CASSLGQGAGQPQHF. The CDR3 region has the DNA TGTGCCAGCAGTCTAGGACAGGGGGCAGGTCAGCCCCAGCATTTT.

V and J are TRBV24-1 and TRBJ2-3; the match to TRBD1 covers 7 bases. Germline V gene sequence: CDR1 KGHDR, CDR2 SFDVKD. V gave up 4 bases and J gave up 3 bases; unmatched junction bases: 6. This CDR3 has 15 residues. The CDR3 coding sequence is TGTGCCACCAGTGACGCGACAGGGTCGACAGATACGCAGTATTTT. It is translated as CATSDATGSTDTQYF.

CDR3 DNA: TGTGCCAGCAGCGAAGGGGGCAGAAGGGCTGAAGCTTTCTTT. Residues: CASSEGGRRAEAFF. V and J are TRBV9 and TRBJ1-1; the match to TRBD1 covers 7 bases. V lost 3 bases and J lost 6; bases outside the gene matches: 8. Germline V gene data show CDR1 as SGDLS and CDR2 as YYNGEE. The CDR3 has 14 residues.

V gene TRBV2 combines with J gene TRBJ2-1; 10 bases agree with TRBD2. After removal of 6 bases from V and 0 bases from J, the junction contained 5 bases not matched to a gene. The germline CDR1 and CDR2 sequences are SNHLY and FYNNEI. The CDR3 is 16 residues long. The CDR3 bases are TGTGCCAGCAGGGGTGCTAGCGGGAGCTCCTACAATGAGCAGTTCTTC. Amino acid sequence: CASRGASGSSYNEQFF.

This chain uses TRBV6-5 with TRBJ2-7; no firm D call. Deletions cut 2 bases from V and 4 bases from J, with 9 bases between. CDR3 size: 13 residues. Germline CDR1 reads MNHEY; CDR2 reads SVGAGI. CDR3 sequence reads: CASSYANKYEQYF. As DNA, the CDR3 is TGTGCCAGCAGTTACGCCAACAAGTACGAGCAGTACTTC.